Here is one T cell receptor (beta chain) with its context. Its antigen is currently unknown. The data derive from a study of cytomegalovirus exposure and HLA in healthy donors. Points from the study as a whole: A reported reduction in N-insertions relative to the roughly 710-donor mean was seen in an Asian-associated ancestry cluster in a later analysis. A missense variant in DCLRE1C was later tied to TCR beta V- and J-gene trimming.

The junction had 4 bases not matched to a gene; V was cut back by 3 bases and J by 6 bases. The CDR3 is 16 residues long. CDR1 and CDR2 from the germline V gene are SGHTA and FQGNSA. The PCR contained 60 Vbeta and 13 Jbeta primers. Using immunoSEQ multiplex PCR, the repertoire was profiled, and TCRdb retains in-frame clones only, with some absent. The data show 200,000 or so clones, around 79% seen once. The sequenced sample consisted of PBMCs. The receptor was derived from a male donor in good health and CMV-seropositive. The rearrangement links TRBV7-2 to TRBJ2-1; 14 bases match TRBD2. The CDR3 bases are TGTGCCAGCAGCTTGCCCGGACTAGCGGGGGGCAATGAGCAGTTCTTC. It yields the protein CASSLPGLAGGNEQFF.